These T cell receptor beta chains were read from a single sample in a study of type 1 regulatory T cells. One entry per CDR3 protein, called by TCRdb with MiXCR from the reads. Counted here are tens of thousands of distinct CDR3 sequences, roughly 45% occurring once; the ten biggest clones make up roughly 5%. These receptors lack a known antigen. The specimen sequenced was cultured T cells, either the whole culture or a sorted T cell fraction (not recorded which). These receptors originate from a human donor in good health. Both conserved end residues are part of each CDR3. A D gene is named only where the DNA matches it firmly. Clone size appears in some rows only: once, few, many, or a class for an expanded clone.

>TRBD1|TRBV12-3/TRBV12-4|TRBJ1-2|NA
CASSPSGQGNYGYTF
TGTGCCAGCAGTCCCTCCGGACAGGGCAACTATGGCTACACCTTC
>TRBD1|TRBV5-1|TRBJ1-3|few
CASSLDGTVGGNTIYF
TGCGCCAGCAGCCTGGACGGGACAGTCGGCGGAAACACCATATATTTT
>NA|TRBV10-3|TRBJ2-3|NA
CAISNAGADTQYF
TGTGCCATCAGTAACGCTGGGGCAGATACGCAGTATTTT
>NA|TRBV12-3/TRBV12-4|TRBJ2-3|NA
CASRRTASTDTQYF
TGTGCCAGCAGGAGGACAGCTAGCACAGATACGCAGTATTTT
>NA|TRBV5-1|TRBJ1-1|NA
CASSLTSITEAFF
TGCGCCAGCAGCTTGACGAGCATCACTGAAGCTTTCTTT
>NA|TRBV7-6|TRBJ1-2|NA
CASSAGVNGYTF
TGTGCCAGCAGCGCCGGGGTGAATGGCTACACCTTC
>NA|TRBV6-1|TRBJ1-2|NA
CASSARHDGGWGPSSYTF
TGTGCCAGCAGTGCCAGGCATGACGGTGGCTGGGGTCCCAGTAGCTACACCTTC
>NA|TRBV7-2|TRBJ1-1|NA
CASSLSWRVGEAFF
TGTGCCAGCAGCTTAAGCTGGCGGGTCGGTGAAGCTTTCTTT
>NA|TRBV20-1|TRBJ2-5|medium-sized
CSARGSQETQYF
TGCAGTGCTAGAGGCAGCCAAGAGACCCAGTACTTC
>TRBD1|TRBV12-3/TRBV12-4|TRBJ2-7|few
CASRPRTGGYEQYF
TGTGCCAGCCGGCCTCGGACAGGGGGCTACGAGCAGTACTTC
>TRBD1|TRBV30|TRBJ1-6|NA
CVWSVEDREYSPLHF
TGTGTCTGGAGTGTGGAGGACAGGGAATACTCACCCCTCCACTTT
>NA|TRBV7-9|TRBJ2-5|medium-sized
CASSLTVNPGRETQYF
TGTGCCAGCAGCTTAACCGTCAACCCGGGGCGTGAGACCCAGTACTTC
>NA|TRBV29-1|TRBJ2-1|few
CSVAQTNYNEQFF
TGCAGCGTTGCTCAGACAAACTACAATGAGCAGTTCTTC
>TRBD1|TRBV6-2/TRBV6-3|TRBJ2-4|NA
CASSYSKGQIKNIQYF
TGTGCCAGCAGTTACTCGAAGGGACAGATCAAAAACATTCAGTACTTC
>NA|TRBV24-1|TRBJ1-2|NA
CATSDPRGYGYTF
TGTGCCACCAGTGACCCCCGAGGTTATGGCTACACCTTC
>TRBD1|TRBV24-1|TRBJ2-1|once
CATSDPTGTYNEQFF
TGTGCCACCAGTGACCCGACAGGGACCTACAATGAGCAGTTCTTC
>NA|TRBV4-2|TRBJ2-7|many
CASSQAARDSLYEQYF
TGTGCCAGCAGCCAAGCCGCGCGGGACAGCCTCTACGAGCAGTACTTC
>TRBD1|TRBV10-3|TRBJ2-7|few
CAISLRDSSYEQYF
TGTGCCATCAGCCTCCGGGACAGCTCCTACGAGCAGTACTTC
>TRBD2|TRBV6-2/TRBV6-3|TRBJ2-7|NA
CASSAFWTSGYEQYF
TGTGCCAGCAGTGCGTTTTGGACTAGCGGCTACGAGCAGTACTTC
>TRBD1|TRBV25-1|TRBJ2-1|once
CASSELSGTGWYEQFF
TGTGCCAGCAGTGAATTATCGGGGACAGGGTGGTATGAGCAGTTCTTC
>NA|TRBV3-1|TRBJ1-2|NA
CASSQVHRYTF
TGTGCCAGCAGCCAAGTTCATCGCTACACCTTC
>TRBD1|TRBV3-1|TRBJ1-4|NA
CASSLAGQGNEKLFF
TGTGCCAGCAGTCTCGCGGGACAGGGGAATGAAAAACTGTTTTTT
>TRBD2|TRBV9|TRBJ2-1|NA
CASSVAGLAGGEQFF
TGTGCCAGCAGCGTAGCGGGACTAGCGGGGGGTGAGCAGTTCTTC
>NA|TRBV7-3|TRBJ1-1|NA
CASSPGREGGWDTEAFF
TGTGCCAGCAGCCCAGGCAGGGAGGGCGGTTGGGACACTGAAGCTTTCTTT
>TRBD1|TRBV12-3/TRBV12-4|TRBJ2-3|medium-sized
CASSFMRGTGNYF
TGTGCCAGCAGTTTTATGAGAGGGACAGGGAATTATTTT
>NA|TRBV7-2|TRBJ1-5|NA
CASSLDAGGGNQPQHF
TGTGCCAGCAGCTTAGACGCGGGAGGGGGCAATCAGCCCCAGCATTTT